The next 10 T cell receptor beta chains were all read from a single sample in a study of cytomegalovirus exposure and HLA in healthy donors. It was with 60 Vbeta and 13 Jbeta primers that the PCR ran. Profiling relied on immunoSEQ multiplex PCR, and the TCRdb table lists in-frame clones only, not all of them. The sample carries 180,000 or so clones, approximately 82% recorded once. Sequencing used PBMCs. The receptor set was obtained from a woman aged 40 to 50 in good health and CMV-seropositive.

This clone was seen a handful of times. V and J are TRBV19 and TRBJ2-1; TRBD1 agrees at 9 bases. CDR3 length equals 17 residues. Trimming removed 2 bases from V and 2 bases from J; junction bases left unmatched: 7. Germline lookup yields CDR1 LNHDA and CDR2 SQIVND (reference sequence). The CDR3 loop is CASSIRKGQGAYNEQFF. The CDR3 DNA is TGTGCCAGTAGTATAAGGAAGGGACAGGGTGCCTACAATGAGCAGTTCTTC.

This sequence joins TRBV14 and TRBJ2-1, with TRBD2 identical over 7 bases. In germline, CDR1 is SGHDN, CDR2 FVKESK. V lost 0 bases and J lost 8; bases outside the gene matches: 13. This CDR3 has 17 amino acids. This CDR3 is CASSQDFGGRGLDEQFF. The CDR3 DNA sequence: TGTGCCAGCAGCCAAGACTTTGGCGGGAGAGGGTTAGATGAGCAGTTCTTC. Full variable domain (remainder filled in from reference TRBV14 and TRBJ2-1): EAGVTQFPSHSVIEKGQTVTLRCDPISGHDNLYWYRRVMGKEIKFLLHFVKESKQDESGMPNNRFLAERTGGTYSTLKVQPAELEDSGVYFCASSQDFGGRGLDEQFFGPGTRLTVL.

V gene TRBV28 combines with J gene TRBJ1-1; 8 bases agree with TRBD1. V was pared by 0 bases and J by 3 bases, with 6 bases of the junction left unmatched. CDR1 MDHEN and CDR2 SYDVKM come from the germline V gene. The CDR3 extends over 16 amino acids. The DNA of the CDR3 is TGTGCCAGCAGTTTATGGACAGGGGCGGTGGACACTGAAGCTTTCTTT. Its translation is CASSLWTGAVDTEAFF.

The rearrangement links TRBV7-2 to TRBJ2-2; TRBD2 matches 7 bases. V shed 2 bases, J shed 3 bases, and the junction held 0 bases outside the gene matches. Germline V gives CDR1 SGHTA, CDR2 FQGNSA. The CDR3 contains 14 residues. The CDR3 region has the DNA TGTGCCAGCAGCTTACTAGCGGACACCGGGGAGCTGTTTTTT. Translating gives CASSLLADTGELFF. Full variable domain (outside the CDR3, taken from reference TRBV7-2 and TRBJ2-2): GAGVSQSPSNKVTEKGKDVELRCDPISGHTALYWYRQSLGQGLEFLIYFQGNSAPDKSGLPSDRFSAERTGGSVSTLTIQRTQQEDSAVYLCASSLLADTGELFFGEGSRLTVL.

V usage is TRBV28 and J usage is TRBJ1-2; D is unclear. CDR3 length: 14 amino acids. Trimming shortened V by 5 bases and J by 4 bases, and 14 bases separated the two germline ends. Germline CDR1 and CDR2: MDHEN and SYDVKM. Here the CDR3 DNA reads TGTGCCAGCAGTCCCAGTGGGGAGAGCTATGGCTACACCTTC. It translates to CASSPSGESYGYTF.

The rearrangement links TRBV19 to TRBJ1-4, with D perhaps matching TRBD1 (6 bases). Germline lookup yields CDR1 LNHDA and CDR2 SQIVND (reference sequence). This CDR3 is 16 amino acids long. Trimming took off 7 bases at V and 2 bases at J, with 17 bases between the two ends. The CDR3 here is CASTVARGSTNEKLFF. The CDR3 nucleotides read TGTGCCAGTACGGTAGCCAGGGGTTCGACTAATGAAAAACTGTTTTTT.

The gene calls are TRBV30 and TRBJ1-4, with TRBD1 matching over 8 bases. CDR3 length: 15 residues. V gave up 2 bases and J gave up 6 bases; unmatched junction bases: 8. CDR1 is GTSNPN, CDR2 SVGIG, per germline (reference sequence). The CDR3: CAWSPPGQGDEKLFF. For the CDR3, the DNA is TGTGCCTGGAGTCCCCCCGGACAGGGAGATGAAAAACTGTTTTTT.

The rearrangement uses TRBV7-6 and TRBJ2-5; D is uncertain. CDR1 SGHVS and CDR2 FNYEAQ come from the germline V gene. Trimming stripped 1 base from V and 5 bases from J, with 5 bases between. The CDR3 covers 12 residues. This CDR3 reads CASSLGRETQYF. In DNA, the CDR3 is TGTGCCAGCAGCTTAGGCCGGGAGACCCAGTACTTC. Based on the CDR3 plus reference TRBV7-6 and TRBJ2-5, the full variable domain is GAGVSQSPRYKVTKRGQDVALRCDPISGHVSLYWYRQALGQGPEFLTYFNYEAQQDKSGLPNDRFSAERPEGSISTLTIQRTEQRDSAMYRCASSLGRETQYFGPGTRLLVL.

This chain uses TRBV18 with TRBJ1-1, with D perhaps TRBD1 (5 bases). V was clipped by 0 bases and J by 5 bases, with 16 bases between them. Germline V CDR1 and CDR2: KGHSH, LQKENI. The CDR3 has 16 residues. Here the CDR3 DNA reads TGTGCCAGCTCACCACCGCGACAGCACCGAGGAACTGAAGCTTTCTTT. It yields the protein CASSPPRQHRGTEAFF.

V gene TRBV6-6 combines with J gene TRBJ1-2; D might be TRBD1 (5 bases). Germline loops: CDR1 MNHNY, CDR2 SVGAGI (reference sequence). CDR3 length: 15 residues. V lost 7 bases and J 0 bases, leaving 15 bases between the germline ends. The CDR3 nucleotides are TGTGCCAGCACCGATATCCAGGGATCTAACTATGGCTACACCTTC. Translation: CASTDIQGSNYGYTF.